Sequencing of this T cell receptor (beta chain) was carried out in a study of EBV T-cell therapy then PD-1 blockade in nasopharyngeal carcinoma. The treatment denotes: AdE1-LMPpoly-expanded autologous EBV-specific T-cell therapy followed by anti-PD-1 nivolumab. With respect to this clone: Its antigen is not known.

Assay: immunoSEQ multiplex PCR; the TCRdb copy retains only in-frame clones and omits some. The repertoire holds 15,000 to 20,000 clones, with approximately 88% as singletons. The CDR3 covers 15 residues. Trimming at V came to 9 bases and at J to 0 bases, leaving 10 bases not matched to a gene. The germline V gene has CDR1 SNHLY and CDR2 FYNNEI. The J gene is TRBJ1-2, the V gene TRBV2; TRBD1 matches at 7 bases. This TCR came from a man aged 40-55 years with nasopharyngeal carcinoma. Sample: CD8+ T cells from blood, taken at day 0 from a patient whose treatment included autologous EBV-specific T cells and nivolumab. In DNA, the CDR3 is TGTGCCAGTCCAGGGGGTGGGGCAGCTAACTATGGCTACACCTTC. Amino acids: CASPGGGAANYGYTF.